This T cell receptor beta chain was identified in a study of early T cells in non-severe SARS-CoV-2 infection. Turning to the study itself: Bulk RNA taken from unsorted whole blood was sequenced, leaving chains unpaired. The study, taken as a whole, reports: VDJdb matching skewed toward anti-spike CD8 responses, missing private and CD4 specificities.

This CDR3 spans 14 amino acids. The germline CDR1 and CDR2 sequences are KGHDR and SFDVKD. The V and J ends lost 0 bases and 2 bases respectively, with 5 bases between them. Individual cDNA molecules received unique molecular identifiers during library preparation. TCRdb re-derived calls from the 5' RACE reads in MiXCR, one entry per CDR3 protein. The top ten clones hold 10% to 15% of a sample with about 36,000 distinct CDR3 sequences, 9% to 10% of them seen once. Comment on this clonotype: The antigen remains undetermined.

The chain couples TRBV24-1 to TRBJ2-3; TRBD2 might be the D (5 bases). The receptor's source is an adult who was a healthcare worker with PCR-confirmed SARS-CoV-2 infection or an uninfected control (not recorded which). Sequencing was performed on whole blood. The CDR3 loop reads CATSDLRDTDTQYF. In DNA form, the CDR3 reads TGTGCCACCAGTGATTTGCGGGACACAGATACGCAGTATTTT.